This TCR beta chain comes out of a study of shared T cell receptors in the human thymus. This clone was found once. V shed 5 bases, J shed 5 bases, and the junction held 6 bases outside the gene matches. The germline V gene has CDR1 MGHDK and CDR2 SYGVNS. This CDR3 has 15 residues. This table comes from immunoSEQ multiplex PCR, and its TCRdb copy is limited to in-frame clones, with some not included. The data show about 660,000 clones, with approximately 88% seen just once and around 0.01% held by the top ten. The same sample was also used in a study of human thymus T cells. That paper notes: Samples came from healthy Finnish infants during open corrective cardiac surgery.

The chain links TRBV25-1 to TRBJ2-5, with 12 nucleotides matching TRBD2. This receptor was obtained from a boy in the first two years of life with a congenital heart defect. Sequenced sample: thymocytes. CDR3 bases: TGTGCCAGCAGTAGACTAGCGGGAGCAGGGGAGACCCAGTACTTC. Residues: CASSRLAGAGETQYF. Supplemented by reference TRBV25-1 and TRBJ2-5, the full variable domain reads EADIYQTPRYLVIGTGKKITLECSQTMGHDKMYWYQQDPGMELHLIHYSYGVNSTEKGDLSSESTVSRIRTEHFPLTLESARPSHTSQYLCASSRLAGAGETQYFGPGTRLLVL.